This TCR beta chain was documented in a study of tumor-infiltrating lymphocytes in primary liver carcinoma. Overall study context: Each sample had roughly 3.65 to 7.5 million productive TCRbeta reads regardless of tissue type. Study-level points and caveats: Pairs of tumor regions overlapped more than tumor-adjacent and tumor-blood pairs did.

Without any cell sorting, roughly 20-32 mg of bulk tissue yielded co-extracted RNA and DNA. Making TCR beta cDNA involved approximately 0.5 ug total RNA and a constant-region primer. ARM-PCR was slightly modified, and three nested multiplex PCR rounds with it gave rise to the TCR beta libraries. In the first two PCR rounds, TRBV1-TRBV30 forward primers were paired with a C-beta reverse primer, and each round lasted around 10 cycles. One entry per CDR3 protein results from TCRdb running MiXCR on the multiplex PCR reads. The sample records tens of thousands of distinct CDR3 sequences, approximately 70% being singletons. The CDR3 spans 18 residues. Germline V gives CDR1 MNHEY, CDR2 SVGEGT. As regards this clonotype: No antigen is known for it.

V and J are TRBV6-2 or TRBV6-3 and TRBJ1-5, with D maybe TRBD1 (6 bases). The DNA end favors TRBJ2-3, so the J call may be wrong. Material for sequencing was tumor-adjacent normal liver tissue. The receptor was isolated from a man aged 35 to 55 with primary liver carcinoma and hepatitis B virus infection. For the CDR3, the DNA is TGTGCCAGCAGTTACTCGAGAGGACAGCGAGTTAGCAATCAGCCCCAGTATTTT. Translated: CASSYSRGQRVSNQPQYF.